This T cell receptor beta chain emerged from a study of PD-L1 blockade in urothelial cancer. Study overall: Males with urothelial cancer arising in the bladder constituted about 90% of the roughly 30 patients.

Only in-frame clones appear in the TCRdb table, and some are missing; sequencing was by immunoSEQ multiplex PCR. This sample has about 30,000 clones, with 70% to 90% found just once. The germline gives CDR1 WNHNN, CDR2 SYGVQD (reference sequence). CDR3 length equals 14 residues. J gave up 11 bases and V 2 bases, and 8 bases lay outside the gene matches. The material was PBMCs, obtained around atezolizumab (anti-PD-L1) treatment. V usage is TRBV10-1 and J usage is TRBJ2-1; 8 nucleotides align to TRBD1. The receptor's source is a man aged 50 or older with urothelial cancer. The CDR3 nucleotides read TGCGCCAGCAGTGAGAAGGGACAGGATTTAAAGCAGTTCTTC. It specifies CASSEKGQDLKQFF.